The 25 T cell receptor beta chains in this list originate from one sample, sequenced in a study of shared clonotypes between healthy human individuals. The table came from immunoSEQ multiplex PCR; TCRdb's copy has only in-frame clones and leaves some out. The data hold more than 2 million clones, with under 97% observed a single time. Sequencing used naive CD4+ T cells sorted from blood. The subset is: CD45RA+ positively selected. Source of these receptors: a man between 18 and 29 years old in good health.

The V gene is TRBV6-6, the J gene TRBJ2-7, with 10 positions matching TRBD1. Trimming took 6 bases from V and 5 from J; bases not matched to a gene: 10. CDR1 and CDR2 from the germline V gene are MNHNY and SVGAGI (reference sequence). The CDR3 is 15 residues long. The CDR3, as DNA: TGTGCCAGCAGCACCCCGGGACAGGGGACCCACGAGCAGTACTTC. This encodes CASSTPGQGTHEQYF.

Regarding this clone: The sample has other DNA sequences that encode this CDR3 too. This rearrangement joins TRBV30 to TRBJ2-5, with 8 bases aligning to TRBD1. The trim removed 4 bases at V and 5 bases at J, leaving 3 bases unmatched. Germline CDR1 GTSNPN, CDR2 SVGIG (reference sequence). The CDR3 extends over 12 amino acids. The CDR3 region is CAWTGGWETQYF. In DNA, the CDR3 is TGTGCCTGGACAGGGGGCTGGGAGACCCAGTACTTC.

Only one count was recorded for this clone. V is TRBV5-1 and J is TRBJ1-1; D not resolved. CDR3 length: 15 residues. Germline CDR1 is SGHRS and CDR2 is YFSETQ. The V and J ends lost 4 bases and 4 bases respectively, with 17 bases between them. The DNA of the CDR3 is TGCGCCAGCAGCCCCGCCGCAGGACGCCTCACTGAAGCTTTCTTT. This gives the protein CASSPAAGRLTEAFF.

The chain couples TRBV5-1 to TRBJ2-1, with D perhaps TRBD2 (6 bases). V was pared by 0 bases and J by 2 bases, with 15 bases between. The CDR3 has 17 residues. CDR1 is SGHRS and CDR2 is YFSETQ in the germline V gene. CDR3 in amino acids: CASSLGGGTPPYNEQFF. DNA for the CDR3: TGCGCCAGCAGCTTGGGTGGAGGGACTCCCCCCTACAATGAGCAGTTCTTC.

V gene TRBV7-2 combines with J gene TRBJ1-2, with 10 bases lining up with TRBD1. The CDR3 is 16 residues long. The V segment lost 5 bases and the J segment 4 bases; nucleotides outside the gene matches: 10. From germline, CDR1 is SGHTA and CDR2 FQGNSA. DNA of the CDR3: TGTGCCAGCAGCCCGCAAGGGACAGGGGTAGGCTATGGCTACACCTTC. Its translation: CASSPQGTGVGYGYTF.

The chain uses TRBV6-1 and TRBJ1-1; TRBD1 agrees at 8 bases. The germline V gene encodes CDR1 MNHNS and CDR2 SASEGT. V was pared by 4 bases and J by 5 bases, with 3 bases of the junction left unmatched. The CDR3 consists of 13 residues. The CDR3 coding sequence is TGTGCCAGCAGTGCCCGACAGGGGACTGAAGCTTTCTTT. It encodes CASSARQGTEAFF.

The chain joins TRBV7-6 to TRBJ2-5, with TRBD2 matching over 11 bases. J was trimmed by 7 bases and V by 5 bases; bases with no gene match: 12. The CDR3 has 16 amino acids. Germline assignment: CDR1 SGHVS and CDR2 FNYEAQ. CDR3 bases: TGTGCCAGCAGCGTACGGACTAGCGGGTCGGAGGGGACCCAGTACTTC. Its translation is CASSVRTSGSEGTQYF.

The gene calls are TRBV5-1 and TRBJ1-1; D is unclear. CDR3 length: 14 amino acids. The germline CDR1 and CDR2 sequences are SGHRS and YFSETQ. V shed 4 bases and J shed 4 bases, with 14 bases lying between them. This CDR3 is CASSTEFGITEAFF. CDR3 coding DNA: TGCGCCAGCAGCACAGAGTTCGGGATCACTGAAGCTTTCTTT.

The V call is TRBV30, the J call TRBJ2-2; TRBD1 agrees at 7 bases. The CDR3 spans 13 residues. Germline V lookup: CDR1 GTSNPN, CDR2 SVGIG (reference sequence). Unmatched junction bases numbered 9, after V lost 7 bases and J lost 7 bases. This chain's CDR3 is CALDRSADGELFF. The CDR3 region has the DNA TGTGCCTTGGACAGGTCGGCCGACGGGGAGCTGTTTTTT.

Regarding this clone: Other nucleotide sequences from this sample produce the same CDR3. CDR3 amino acids: CAISGQGNSYEQYF. The CDR3 DNA follows: TGTGCCATCAGTGGACAGGGTAATTCCTACGAGCAGTACTTC. The chain uses TRBV10-3 and TRBJ2-7, with 7 bases fitting TRBD1. V gave up 4 bases and J gave up 1 base; unmatched junction bases: 4. CDR1 ENHRY and CDR2 SYGVKD come from the germline V gene. The CDR3 sequence is 14 residues long.

The DNA for the CDR3 is TGTGCCAGCAGTTCAGGGGGCTTAAGGACTGAAGCTTTCTTT. It translates to CASSSGGLRTEAFF. This chain connects TRBV6-6 to TRBJ1-1; TRBD1 matches at 8 bases. Germline V gives CDR1 MNHNY, CDR2 SVGAGI (reference sequence). CDR3 length: 14 amino acids. Germline trimming cut 4 bases from V and 5 bases from J; bases unmatched to any gene: 6.

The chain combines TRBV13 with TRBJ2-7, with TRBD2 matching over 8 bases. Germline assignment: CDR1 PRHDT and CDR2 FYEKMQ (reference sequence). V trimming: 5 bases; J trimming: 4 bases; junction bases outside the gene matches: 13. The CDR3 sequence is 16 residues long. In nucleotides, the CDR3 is TGTGCCAGCAGCCATAAGACTAGCGCGATTATATACGAGCAGTACTTC. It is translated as CASSHKTSAIIYEQYF.

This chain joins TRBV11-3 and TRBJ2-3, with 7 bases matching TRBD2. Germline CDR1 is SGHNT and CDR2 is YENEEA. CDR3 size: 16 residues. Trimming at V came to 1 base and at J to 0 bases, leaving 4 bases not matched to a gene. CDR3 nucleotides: TGTGCCAGCAGCTTAGGGACCGGGGGGAGCACAGATACGCAGTATTTT. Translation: CASSLGTGGSTDTQYF. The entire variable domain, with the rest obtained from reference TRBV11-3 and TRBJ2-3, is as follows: EAGVVQSPRYKIIEKKQPVAFWCNPISGHNTLYWYLQNLGQGPELLIRYENEEAVDDSQLPKDRFSAERLKGVDSTLKIQPAELGDSAVYLCASSLGTGGSTDTQYFGPGTRLTVL.

CDR3 protein: CASSRDKSEKLFF. For the CDR3, the DNA is TGTGCCAGCTCACGGGACAAATCTGAAAAACTGTTTTTT. This rearrangement joins TRBV18 to TRBJ1-4; D might be TRBD1 (6 bases). Looked up from germline, CDR1 is KGHSH and CDR2 is LQKENI. The length of the CDR3 is 13 residues. V lost 4 bases, J lost 7 bases, and 10 bases lay in between.

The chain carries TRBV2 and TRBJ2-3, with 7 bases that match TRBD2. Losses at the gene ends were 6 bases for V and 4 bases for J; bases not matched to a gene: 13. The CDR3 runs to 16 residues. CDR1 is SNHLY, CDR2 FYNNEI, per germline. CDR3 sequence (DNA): TGTGCCAGCAGGAGACTTGAAGCGGGACGGGCAGATACGCAGTATTTT. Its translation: CASRRLEAGRADTQYF.

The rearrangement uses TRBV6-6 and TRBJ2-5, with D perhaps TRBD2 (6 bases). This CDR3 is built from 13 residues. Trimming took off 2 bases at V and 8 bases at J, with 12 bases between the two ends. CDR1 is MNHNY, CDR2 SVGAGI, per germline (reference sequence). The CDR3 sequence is CASSYGRPATQYF. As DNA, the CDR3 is TGTGCCAGCAGTTACGGGAGGCCCGCAACCCAGTACTTC.

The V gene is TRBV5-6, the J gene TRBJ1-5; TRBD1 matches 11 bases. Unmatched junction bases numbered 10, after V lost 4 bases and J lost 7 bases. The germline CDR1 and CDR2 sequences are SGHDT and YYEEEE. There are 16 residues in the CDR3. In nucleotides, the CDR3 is TGTGCCAGCAGCAGGGGGACGGGACAGGGGGAGCAGCCCCAGCATTTT. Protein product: CASSRGTGQGEQPQHF.

CDR3 region: CASSVQGPNQPQHF. The CDR3 DNA is TGTGCCAGCTCTGTACAAGGCCCCAATCAGCCCCAGCATTTT. The V and J genes are TRBV18 and TRBJ1-5; D remains ambiguous. Germline V CDR1 and CDR2: KGHSH, LQKENI. Trimming stripped 6 bases from V and 3 bases from J, with 12 bases between. The CDR3 spans 14 residues.

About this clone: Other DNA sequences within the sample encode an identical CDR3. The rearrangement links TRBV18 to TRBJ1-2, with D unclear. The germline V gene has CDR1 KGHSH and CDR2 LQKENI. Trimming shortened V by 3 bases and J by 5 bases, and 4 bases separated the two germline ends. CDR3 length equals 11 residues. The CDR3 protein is CASSPNYGYTF. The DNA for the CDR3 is TGTGCCAGCTCACCGAATTATGGCTACACCTTC.

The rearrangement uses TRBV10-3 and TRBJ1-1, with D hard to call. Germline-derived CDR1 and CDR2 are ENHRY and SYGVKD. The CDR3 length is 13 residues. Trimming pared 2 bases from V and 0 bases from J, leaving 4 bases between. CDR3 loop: CAISEQMNTEAFF. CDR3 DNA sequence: TGTGCCATCAGTGAGCAGATGAACACTGAAGCTTTCTTT.

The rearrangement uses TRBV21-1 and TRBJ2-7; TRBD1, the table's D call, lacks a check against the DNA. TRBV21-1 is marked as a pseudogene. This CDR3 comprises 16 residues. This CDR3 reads CASSKDRDSATYEQYF. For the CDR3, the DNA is TGTGCCAGCAGCAAAGACAGGGACAGTGCCACCTACGAGCAGTACTTC.

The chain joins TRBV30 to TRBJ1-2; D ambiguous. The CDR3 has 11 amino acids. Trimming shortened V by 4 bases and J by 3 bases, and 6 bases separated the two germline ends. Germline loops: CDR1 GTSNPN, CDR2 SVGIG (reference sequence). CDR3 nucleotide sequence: TGTGCCTGGACGAGTGACTATGGCTACACCTTC. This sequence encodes CAWTSDYGYTF.

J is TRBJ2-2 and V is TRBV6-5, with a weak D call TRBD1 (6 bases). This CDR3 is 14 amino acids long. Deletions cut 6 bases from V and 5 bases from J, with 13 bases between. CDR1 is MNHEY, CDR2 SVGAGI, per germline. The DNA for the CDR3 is TGTGCCAGCAGACAATGGGGGCAAACCGGGGAGCTGTTTTTT. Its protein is CASRQWGQTGELFF.

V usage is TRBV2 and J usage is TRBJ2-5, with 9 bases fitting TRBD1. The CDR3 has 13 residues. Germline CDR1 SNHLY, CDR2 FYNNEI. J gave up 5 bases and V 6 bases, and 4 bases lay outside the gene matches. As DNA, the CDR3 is TGTGCCAGCAGGGGGACAGGGCGGGAGACCCAGTACTTC. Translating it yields CASRGTGRETQYF.

Here the CDR3 DNA reads TGCGCCAGCAGTGGGGTAACAGGGCGACAAGAGACCCAGTACTTC. It codes for CASSGVTGRQETQYF. This chain links TRBV10-2 with TRBJ2-5; D might be TRBD1 (6 bases). Trimming removed 4 bases at V and 2 bases at J, with 14 bases between. The CDR3 length is 15 residues. From germline, CDR1 is WSHSY and CDR2 SAAADI.